The 26 T cell receptor beta chains presented below share a single source sample, sequenced in a study of PD-1 blockade in classical Hodgkin lymphoma. Each patient's relapse followed autologous stem cell transplantation, and brentuximab vedotin exposure varied. Assay used: immunoSEQ multiplex PCR; TCRdb lists only in-frame clones, some missing. The table lists approximately 73,000 clones, roughly 91% of them singletons. The material was peripheral blood mononuclear cells (PBMCs), obtained at baseline. Source of these receptors: a human donor with classical Hodgkin lymphoma.

CDR3 nucleotide sequence: TGTGCCAGCAGCATCCCGGGGGCTTACACCGGGGAGCTGTTTTTT. Translated, it gives CASSIPGAYTGELFF. The rearrangement uses TRBV14 and TRBJ2-2; TRBD1 or TRBD2 may be the D gene (6 bases each). This CDR3 region has 15 residues. CDR1 and CDR2 (germline): SGHDN, FVKESK. V was shortened by 5 bases and J by 3 bases, with 13 bases between the two germline ends.

This clone was counted a few times. The chain uses TRBV27 and TRBJ2-7, with TRBD1 identical over 8 bases. The CDR3 contains 12 residues. The germline gives CDR1 MNHEY, CDR2 SMNVEV (reference sequence). The V and J ends lost 8 bases and 2 bases, in that order; junction bases with no gene match: 2. CDR3 sequence: CASGQGTYEQYF. CDR3 in DNA: TGTGCCAGCGGACAGGGAACCTACGAGCAGTACTTC.

The chain uses TRBV18 and TRBJ2-7, with D possibly matching TRBD2 (5 bases). V was clipped by 2 bases and J by 0 bases, with 11 bases between them. CDR1 and CDR2 from the germline V gene are KGHSH and LQKENI. The CDR3 is made up of 15 amino acids. This chain's CDR3 is CASSPMAAGSYEQYF. CDR3 in DNA: TGTGCCAGCTCACCAATGGCCGCGGGCTCCTACGAGCAGTACTTC.

V gene TRBV9 combines with J gene TRBJ2-5, with D tentatively TRBD1 (5 bases). This CDR3 has 14 amino acids. Trimming took off 4 bases at V and 5 bases at J, with 15 bases between the two ends. Germline-derived CDR1 and CDR2 are SGDLS and YYNGEE. This CDR3 reads CASSPQGQVETQYF. DNA of the CDR3: TGTGCCAGCAGCCCGCAGGGTCAGGTGGAGACCCAGTACTTC.

The chain joins TRBV5-1 to TRBJ2-7; D is possibly TRBD1 (6 bases). The CDR3 spans 13 residues. With 5 bases removed from V and 2 bases from J, the gap between germline ends came to 11 bases. Germline lookup yields CDR1 SGHRS and CDR2 YFSETQ. The CDR3 sequence is CASSREGAYEQYF. CDR3 nucleotides: TGCGCCAGCAGTCGTGAGGGGGCCTACGAGCAGTACTTC. Full variable domain (outside the CDR3, taken from reference TRBV5-1 and TRBJ2-7): KAGVTQTPRYLIKTRGQQVTLSCSPISGHRSVSWYQQTPGQGLQFLFEYFSETQRNKGNFPGRFSGRQFSNSRSEMNVSTLELGDSALYLCASSREGAYEQYFGPGTRLTVT.

This chain joins TRBV28 and TRBJ2-3; no firm D call. This CDR3 spans 18 amino acids. Germline lookup yields CDR1 MDHEN and CDR2 SYDVKM. Trimming cost V 3 bases and J 0 bases, with 19 bases left between them. The chain's CDR3 is CASSFSIFGPLSTDTQYF. CDR3 in DNA: TGTGCCAGCAGTTTTTCCATTTTCGGCCCCCTTAGCACAGATACGCAGTATTTT.

This chain joins TRBV6-1 and TRBJ2-2; 7 bases are shared with TRBD1. The CDR3 contains 15 residues. CDR1 is MNHNS, CDR2 SASEGT, per germline. With V trimmed by 6 bases and J by 0 bases, 4 bases remained unmatched. The chain's CDR3 is CASRGTAANTGELFF. The CDR3 nucleotides read TGTGCCAGCAGGGGGACAGCGGCGAACACCGGGGAGCTGTTTTTT.

The chain uses TRBV7-3 and TRBJ2-2, with D perhaps given as TRBD1 or TRBD2 (6 bases each). This CDR3 has 13 amino acids. Germline CDR1 is SGHTA and CDR2 is FQGTGA. The V and J ends lost 8 bases and 6 bases respectively, with 13 bases between them. The DNA of the CDR3 is TGTGCCAGCTCCATGGAGGGGGCCGGGGAGCTGTTTTTT. Protein sequence: CASSMEGAGELFF.

This clone has just a few counts. The rearrangement uses TRBV19 and TRBJ1-5; D is possibly TRBD1 (5 bases). V was cut by 5 bases and J by 4 bases, with 9 bases left in between. The germline CDR1 and CDR2 sequences are LNHDA and SQIVND (reference sequence). This CDR3 region has 13 residues. The CDR3 sequence is CASSRGSNQPQHF. In DNA, the CDR3 is TGTGCCAGTAGTCGGGGGAGTAATCAGCCCCAGCATTTT. The variable domain in full, completed from reference TRBV19 and TRBJ1-5, reads DGGITQSPKYLFRKEGQNVTLSCEQNLNHDAMYWYRQDPGQGLRLIYYSQIVNDFQKGDIAEGYSVSREKKESFPLTVTSAQKNPTAFYLCASSRGSNQPQHFGDGTRLSIL.

This clone was counted a single time. The genes are TRBV19 and TRBJ2-1, with 8 bases matching TRBD1. Germline lookup yields CDR1 LNHDA and CDR2 SQIVND (reference sequence). V gave up 7 bases and J gave up 12 bases; unmatched junction bases: 5. The CDR3 runs to 11 residues. CDR3 in DNA: TGTGCCAGTACCTGGGGGACAGGGCAGTTCTTC. Translation: CASTWGTGQFF. The entire variable domain, with the rest obtained from reference TRBV19 and TRBJ2-1, is as follows: DGGITQSPKYLFRKEGQNVTLSCEQNLNHDAMYWYRQDPGQGLRLIYYSQIVNDFQKGDIAEGYSVSREKKESFPLTVTSAQKNPTAFYLCASTWGTGQFFGPGTRLTVL.

CDR3 in DNA: TGTGCCAGCAGCTTACAGGCGAACACCATATATTTT. Translation gives CASSLQANTIYF. The chain couples TRBV7-9 to TRBJ1-3; D unclear. In germline, CDR1 is SEHNR, CDR2 FQNEAQ (reference sequence). This CDR3 spans 12 amino acids. V was trimmed by 2 bases and J by 7 bases, leaving 6 bases between them.

The chain joins TRBV9 to TRBJ2-4; 9 positions match TRBD2. Germline trimming cut 0 bases from V and 0 bases from J; bases unmatched to any gene: 1. The germline gives CDR1 SGDLS, CDR2 YYNGEE. The CDR3 is 16 residues long. The CDR3 bases are TGTGCCAGCAGCGTAGGCGGGAGGGGAGCCAAAAACATTCAGTACTTC. Protein sequence: CASSVGGRGAKNIQYF.

The CDR3 DNA sequence: TGTGCCAGCAGTGGGTTACATGGGCCTACCGGGGAGCTGTTTTTT. Its protein is CASSGLHGPTGELFF. This chain joins TRBV2 and TRBJ2-2; D gene ambiguous. V was cut by 4 bases and J by 5 bases, with 14 bases left in between. Looked up from germline, CDR1 is SNHLY and CDR2 is FYNNEI. The CDR3 has 15 residues.

Points on this clone: Other DNA sequences from this sample encode an identical CDR3 as well. V gene TRBV6-5 combines with J gene TRBJ2-7; D gene ambiguous. The V and J ends lost 3 bases and 6 bases respectively, with 6 bases between them. The CDR3 covers 11 residues. Germline CDR1 MNHEY, CDR2 SVGAGI. Written as DNA, the CDR3 is TGTGCCAGCAGTTATTCTGGCGAGCAGTACTTC. It specifies CASSYSGEQYF.

V is TRBV23-1 and J is TRBJ2-7; TRBD1 agrees at 8 bases. TRBV23-1 is classed as an ORF, of uncertain function. This CDR3 has 15 amino acids. Trimming at V came to 3 bases and at J to 5 bases, leaving 9 bases not matched to a gene. The DNA for the CDR3 is TGCGCCAGCAGTCAGGCCGGGACAGGTAGGAACGAGCAGTACTTC. Its translation: CASSQAGTGRNEQYF.

This clone was observed once. The rearrangement uses TRBV19 and TRBJ2-3; TRBD2 aligns across 9 bases. Trimming cost V 5 bases and J 4 bases; bases outside gene matches: 10. Per germline, CDR1 LNHDA and CDR2 SQIVND (reference sequence). The CDR3 runs to 16 residues. CDR3 protein: CASSPRGSGSADTQYF. The CDR3 nucleotides read TGTGCCAGTAGTCCCCGGGGTAGCGGGAGCGCAGATACGCAGTATTTT.

The chain links TRBV7-2 to TRBJ2-3; D gene ambiguous. The CDR3 runs to 17 residues. CDR1 is SGHTA, CDR2 FQGNSA, per germline. The V gene lost 6 bases and the J gene lost 6 bases, with 25 bases spanning the gap. The CDR3 DNA is TGTGCCAGCAGGTCAGGAGCCCTCGGGCCCCTCGTCGATACGCAGTATTTT. Its protein is CASRSGALGPLVDTQYF. The full variable domain, in which reference TRBV7-2 and TRBJ2-3 provide the parts outside the CDR3, is GAGVSQSPSNKVTEKGKDVELRCDPISGHTALYWYRQSLGQGLEFLIYFQGNSAPDKSGLPSDRFSAERTGGSVSTLTIQRTQQEDSAVYLCASRSGALGPLVDTQYFGPGTRLTVL.

This rearrangement joins TRBV27 to TRBJ2-1; tentative D call: TRBD1 (6 bases). Trimming took off 2 bases at V and 6 bases at J, with 11 bases between the two ends. Germline V gives CDR1 MNHEY, CDR2 SMNVEV (reference sequence). The CDR3 totals 14 residues. CDR3: CASSLMARGNEQFF. The CDR3 nucleotides are TGTGCCAGCAGTTTAATGGCCAGGGGCAATGAGCAGTTCTTC.

As DNA, the CDR3 is TGTGCCAGCAGCTCCCGAGGGCCTAATGAGCAGTTCTTC. It specifies CASSSRGPNEQFF. V is TRBV11-3 and J is TRBJ2-1, with D perhaps TRBD2 (5 bases). CDR3 length: 13 residues. CDR1 and CDR2 (germline): SGHNT, YENEEA. V lost 4 bases to trimming and J lost 7 bases, with 11 bases between them.

This clone showed up just once. The rearrangement uses TRBV13 and TRBJ1-2, with D unresolved. The CDR3 contains 13 residues. Trimming stripped 0 bases from V and 8 bases from J, with 10 bases between. Germline CDR1 is PRHDT and CDR2 is FYEKMQ (reference sequence). This chain's CDR3 is CASSLGPAGGYTF. The CDR3, as DNA: TGTGCCAGCAGCTTAGGGCCCGCAGGAGGCTACACCTTC.

The chain links TRBV28 to TRBJ2-3; 7 nucleotides align to TRBD1. Germline loops: CDR1 MDHEN, CDR2 SYDVKM. CDR3 length: 16 residues. The J segment lost 5 bases and the V segment lost 9 bases, leaving 17 bases of the junction unmatched. CDR3 bases: TGTGCCAGTGCCCGCACCCCGGGAACAGGGGAAGATACGCAGTATTTT. It yields the protein CASARTPGTGEDTQYF.

J is TRBJ1-5 and V is TRBV6-1; the D is unclear. The V gene lost 3 bases and the J gene lost 3 bases, with 6 bases spanning the gap. This CDR3 contains 13 residues. Germline V gene sequence: CDR1 MNHNS, CDR2 SASEGT. The CDR3, as DNA: TGTGCCAGCAGTGATCCGACCAATCAGCCCCAGCATTTT. Its translation: CASSDPTNQPQHF.

Only one count was recorded for this clone. The chain employs TRBV9 and TRBJ1-2; D is ambiguous. This CDR3 contains 12 residues. Germline CDR1 and CDR2: SGDLS and YYNGEE. V dropped 0 bases and J dropped 4 bases, with 4 bases sitting between them. CDR3 region: CASSVASYGYTF. The DNA for the CDR3 is TGTGCCAGCAGCGTAGCGAGCTATGGCTACACCTTC.

V gene TRBV5-1 combines with J gene TRBJ2-5; 10 nucleotides line up with TRBD1. After removal of 4 bases from V and 0 bases from J, the junction contained 15 bases not matched to a gene. The CDR3 length is 19 residues. Germline CDR1 SGHRS, CDR2 YFSETQ. The CDR3 nucleotides are TGCGCCAGCAGCCGACAGGGGGCAACCTCGACTGGGTACCAAGAGACCCAGTACTTC. It encodes CASSRQGATSTGYQETQYF.

The J gene is TRBJ1-1, the V gene TRBV30, with D perhaps TRBD1 (6 bases). This CDR3 has 13 amino acids. V gave up 3 bases and J gave up 4 bases, with 12 bases separating them. Looked up from germline, CDR1 is GTSNPN and CDR2 is SVGIG (reference sequence). CDR3 loop: CAWSRGEATEAFF. CDR3 nucleotides: TGTGCCTGGAGCAGGGGCGAGGCCACTGAAGCTTTCTTT.

The chain employs TRBV4-2 and TRBJ2-7, with 9 positions matching TRBD2. With 3 bases clipped from V and 2 bases from J, the junction kept 5 bases outside the gene matches. The CDR3 has 15 amino acids. Germline V gene sequence: CDR1 LGHNA, CDR2 YNFKEQ. The CDR3 sequence is CASSQIAGETYEQYF. CDR3 coding DNA: TGTGCCAGCAGCCAGATAGCGGGGGAAACCTACGAGCAGTACTTC.